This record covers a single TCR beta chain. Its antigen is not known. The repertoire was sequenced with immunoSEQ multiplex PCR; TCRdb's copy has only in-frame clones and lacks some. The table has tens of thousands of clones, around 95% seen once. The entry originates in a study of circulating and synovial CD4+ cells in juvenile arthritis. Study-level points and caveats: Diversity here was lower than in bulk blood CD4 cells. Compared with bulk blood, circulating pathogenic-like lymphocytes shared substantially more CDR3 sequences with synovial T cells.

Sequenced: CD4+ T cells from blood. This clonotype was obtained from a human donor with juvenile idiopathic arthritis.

The CDR3 is CASSPPGQGRDGYTF. In nucleotides, the CDR3 is TGTGCCAGCTCACCTCCCGGACAGGGGAGGGATGGCTACACCTTC. This sequence joins TRBV18 and TRBJ1-2, with 9 bases that match TRBD1. Germline trimming cut 3 bases from V and 6 bases from J; bases unmatched to any gene: 8. From germline, CDR1 is KGHSH and CDR2 LQKENI. CDR3 size: 15 residues.